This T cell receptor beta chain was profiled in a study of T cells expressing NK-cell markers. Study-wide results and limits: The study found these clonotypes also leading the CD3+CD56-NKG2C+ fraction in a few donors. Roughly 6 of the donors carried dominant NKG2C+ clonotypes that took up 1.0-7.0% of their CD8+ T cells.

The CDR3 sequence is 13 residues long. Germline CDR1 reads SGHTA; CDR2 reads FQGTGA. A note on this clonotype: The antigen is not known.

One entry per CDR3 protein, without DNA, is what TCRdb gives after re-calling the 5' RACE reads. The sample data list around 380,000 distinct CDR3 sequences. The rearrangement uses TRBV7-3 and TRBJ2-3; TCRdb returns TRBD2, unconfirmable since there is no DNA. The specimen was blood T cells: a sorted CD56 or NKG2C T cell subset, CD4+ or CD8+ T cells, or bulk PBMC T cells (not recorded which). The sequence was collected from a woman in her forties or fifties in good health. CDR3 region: CASSFTGRDTQYF.